Shown below are 32 T cell receptor beta chains from a single sample sequenced in a study of response to subunit inactivated influenza vaccine. TCRdb used MiXCR to reprocess the RT-PCR reads, holding one entry per CDR3 protein. The sample lists under 750,000 distinct CDR3 sequences, approximately 12% occurring once. The material was PBMCs from blood, obtained on the day of vaccination. The receptors shown here come from a man aged 50 or older who received an inactivated influenza vaccine.

The chain carries TRBV15 and TRBJ2-7, with 7 bases lining up with TRBD1. Germline CDR1 is LNHNV and CDR2 is YYDKDF (reference sequence). Unmatched junction bases numbered 8, after V lost 5 bases and J lost 4 bases. The CDR3 has 14 amino acids. The CDR3 sequence is CATSADRKVYEQYF. For the CDR3, the DNA is TGTGCCACCAGCGCGGACAGGAAGGTGTACGAGCAGTACTTC.

In its sample, this clonotype was seen many times. The chain carries TRBV7-9 and TRBJ2-6; no firm D call. The CDR3 spans 15 residues. The V end lost 5 bases, the J end lost 2 bases, and 10 bases lay between the germline ends. Germline CDR1 SEHNR, CDR2 FQNEAQ (reference sequence). CDR3 DNA sequence: TGTGCCAGCAGCGCACCGGGCGCTGGGGCCAACGTCCTGACTTTC. Its protein is CASSAPGAGANVLTF.

V is TRBV12-3 or TRBV12-4 and J is TRBJ2-2; 10 positions match TRBD1. This CDR3 spans 15 amino acids. J gave up 6 bases and V 3 bases, and 4 bases lay outside the gene matches. This CDR3 is CASSLWTGGSGELFF. The CDR3 DNA is TGTGCCAGCAGTTTGTGGACAGGGGGGTCCGGGGAGCTGTTTTTT.

This clonotype was counted between two and nine times. This chain links TRBV28 with TRBJ2-7; D possibly corresponds to TRBD1 (5 bases). Germline V gives CDR1 MDHEN, CDR2 SYDVKM. Trimming shortened V by 7 bases and J by 1 base, and 14 bases separated the two germline ends. CDR3 length: 14 amino acids. The CDR3 protein is CASTPTDSSYEQYF. DNA of the CDR3: TGTGCCAGCACCCCGACAGATTCTTCCTACGAGCAGTACTTC.

This clonotype was seen only a few times. The V call is TRBV10-3, the J call TRBJ2-1; D might be TRBD1 (5 bases). Germline-derived CDR1 and CDR2 are ENHRY and SYGVKD. The CDR3 is made up of 15 amino acids. V was pared by 2 bases and J by 0 bases, with 8 bases between. The CDR3 spells CAISEDSVSYNEQFF. DNA for the CDR3: TGTGCCATCAGTGAGGACAGCGTCTCCTACAATGAGCAGTTCTTC.

Only a few counts were recorded for this clonotype. The chain couples TRBV7-6 to TRBJ2-7; either TRBD1 or TRBD2 may fit D (7 bases each). CDR3 size: 15 residues. Trimming pared 1 base from V and 7 bases from J, leaving 17 bases between. Germline V gene data show CDR1 as SGHVS and CDR2 as FNYEAQ. The CDR3 here is CASSLVGLQGGEQYF. The CDR3 DNA reads as TGTGCCAGCAGCTTAGTAGGACTCCAGGGGGGGGAGCAGTACTTC.

Ten or more counts support this clonotype. The rearrangement uses TRBV12-3 or TRBV12-4 and TRBJ1-5; D is possibly TRBD1 (5 bases). CDR3 size: 13 residues. The ends were cut back, 2 bases at V and 7 bases at J, with 9 bases in the middle. CDR3 nucleotides: TGTGCCAGCAGTTTACGGGGGGTCCAGCCCCAGCATTTT. As protein: CASSLRGVQPQHF.

This clonotype was seen ten or more times. The DNA of the CDR3 is TGTGCCAGCAGTTACCGGGACAGGGGCGCCGGGGAGCTGTTTTTT. As protein: CASSYRDRGAGELFF. The V gene is TRBV6-2 or TRBV6-3, the J gene TRBJ2-2, with 10 nucleotides matching TRBD1. CDR1 MNHEY and CDR2 SVGEGT come from the germline V gene. The CDR3 is 15 amino acids. The J segment lost 6 bases and the V segment lost 2 bases, leaving 3 bases of the junction unmatched.

This clonotype appeared a few times. The chain employs TRBV2 and TRBJ2-5, with TRBD1 identical over 7 bases. The CDR3 spans 13 residues. CDR1 SNHLY and CDR2 FYNNEI come from the germline V gene. V was clipped by 9 bases and J by 6 bases; unmatched bases: 10. The CDR3 is CASLTGFEKTQYF. The DNA for the CDR3 is TGTGCCAGTCTGACAGGGTTTGAGAAGACCCAGTACTTC. Based on the CDR3 plus reference TRBV2 and TRBJ2-5, the full variable domain is EPEVTQTPSHQVTQMGQEVILRCVPISNHLYFYWYRQILGQKVEFLVSFYNNEISEKSEIFDDQFSVERPDGSNFTLKIRSTKLEDSAMYFCASLTGFEKTQYFGPGTRLLVL.

This chain connects TRBV5-1 to TRBJ2-1; D tentatively fits TRBD1 or TRBD2 (5 bases each). This CDR3 comprises 13 residues. Germline CDR1 reads SGHRS; CDR2 reads YFSETQ. Between the trimmed V and J ends, which lost 4 bases and 6 bases, there was a span of 11 bases. CDR3 region: CASSLQGANEQFF. The CDR3 DNA reads TGCGCCAGCAGCCTGCAGGGAGCCAATGAGCAGTTCTTC.

The rearrangement uses TRBV20-1 and TRBJ2-3; 11 nucleotides align to TRBD2. The CDR3 sequence is 17 residues long. The V and J ends lost 5 bases and 1 base, in that order; junction bases with no gene match: 11. From germline, CDR1 is DFQATT and CDR2 SNEGSKA (reference sequence). The CDR3 loop is CSAGRVAGGKGTDTQYF. The CDR3 nucleotides are TGCAGTGCTGGGAGAGTAGCGGGAGGGAAGGGCACAGATACGCAGTATTTT.

Note on this clonotype: A clone one base away is much larger, so this may be a read error. The rearrangement links TRBV20-1 to TRBJ2-3; D is ambiguous. The J call is in doubt because the DNA end fits TRBJ1-5 better. The germline V gene encodes CDR1 DFQATT and CDR2 SNEGSKA (reference sequence). The CDR3 contains 14 residues. CDR3 amino acids: CSATGLSGTDTQHF. CDR3 bases: TGCAGTGCTACTGGACTGAGTGGCACAGATACGCAGCATTTT.

V usage is TRBV18 and J usage is TRBJ2-7, with 7 bases matching TRBD2. V lost 4 bases and J lost 6; bases outside the gene matches: 9. Germline lookup yields CDR1 KGHSH and CDR2 LQKENI. The CDR3 totals 14 residues. The CDR3 nucleotides are TGTGCCAGCTCACACTCCGGGACTAAGGCCGAGCAGTACTTC. It yields the protein CASSHSGTKAEQYF.

Concerning this clonotype itself: At one end, the junction sequence differs from germline, possibly due to a read error. The chain couples TRBV9 to TRBJ2-1; D remains unclear. The CDR3 consists of 14 residues. Germline CDR1 SGDLS, CDR2 YYNGEE. The CDR3 DNA reads as TGTGCCAGCACCGTACATTACTCCTACAATGAGCAGTTCTTC. Translation: CASTVHYSYNEQFF.

The table lists this clonotype with a few counts. V usage is TRBV6-1 and J usage is TRBJ1-6, with D possibly matching TRBD1 (6 bases). The V end was cut by 3 bases, the J end by 7 bases, with 10 bases between. Germline CDR1 is MNHNS and CDR2 is SASEGT. The CDR3 sequence is 14 residues long. The CDR3 nucleotides read TGTGCCAGCAGTGATGGGACAAGAAATTCACCCCTCCACTTT. It specifies CASSDGTRNSPLHF.

This clonotype showed up just a few times. This chain joins TRBV21-1 and TRBJ2-5; the table calls TRBD2, which could not be checked here. TRBV21-1 is tagged as a pseudogene. CDR3 size: 15 residues. The CDR3 loop is CAHRRGRLEQETQYF. The CDR3 DNA reads as TGTGCCCACCGTCGGGGCAGACTAGAACAAGAGACCCAGTACTTC.

V is TRBV4-2 and J is TRBJ2-2, with TRBD2 as a possible D gene (6 bases). The CDR3 is 17 residues long. Germline loops: CDR1 LGHNA, CDR2 YNFKEQ. The V gene lost 0 bases and the J gene lost 6 bases, with 17 bases spanning the gap. The CDR3 loop is CASSQESSGGVAGELFF. In DNA, the CDR3 is TGTGCCAGCAGCCAAGAATCCTCAGGCGGGGTCGCCGGGGAGCTGTTTTTT.

This CDR3 is CASTVTGGMYGYTF. In DNA, the CDR3 is TGTGCCAGCACCGTGACAGGGGGCATGTATGGCTACACCTTC. V gene TRBV12-3 or TRBV12-4 combines with J gene TRBJ1-2, with 10 bases that match TRBD1. This CDR3 spans 14 amino acids. The trim removed 7 bases at V and 5 bases at J, leaving 7 bases unmatched.

The chain uses TRBV3-1 and TRBJ2-2, with 9 bases lining up with TRBD1. This CDR3 spans 18 amino acids. The germline CDR1 and CDR2 sequences are LGHDT and YNNKEL (reference sequence). J lost 4 bases, V lost 4 bases, and 13 bases had no gene match. This CDR3 is CASSLMAFPGQGTGELFF. CDR3 bases: TGTGCCAGCAGCCTAATGGCTTTTCCGGGACAGGGCACCGGGGAGCTGTTTTTT. The full variable domain, in which reference TRBV3-1 and TRBJ2-2 provide the parts outside the CDR3, is DTAVSQTPKYLVTQMGNDKSIKCEQNLGHDTMYWYKQDSKKFLKIMFSYNNKELIINETVPNRFSPKSPDKAHLNLHINSLELGDSAVYFCASSLMAFPGQGTGELFFGEGSRLTVL.

This clonotype was counted many times. The chain has TRBV28 and TRBJ2-1; D remains ambiguous. The germline gives CDR1 MDHEN, CDR2 SYDVKM. The V end was cut by 2 bases, the J end by 7 bases, with 6 bases between. The CDR3 sequence is 12 residues long. In DNA, the CDR3 is TGTGCCAGCAGTTTACGAGCAAATGAGCAGTTCTTC. It encodes CASSLRANEQFF.

V usage is TRBV28 and J usage is TRBJ2-1; D is tentatively TRBD1 or TRBD2 (5 bases each). Germline-derived CDR1 and CDR2 are MDHEN and SYDVKM. The CDR3 is made up of 12 amino acids. CDR3 DNA sequence: TGTTCCGTTGAGGGGACCTACAATGAGCAGTTCTTC. Its protein is CSVEGTYNEQFF.

This clonotype was found a few times. This rearrangement joins TRBV15 to TRBJ2-1; D might be TRBD1 (5 bases). Germline CDR1 and CDR2: LNHNV and YYDKDF (reference sequence). The CDR3 sequence is 14 residues long. With 6 bases removed from V and 3 bases from J, the gap between germline ends came to 12 bases. The CDR3, as DNA: TGTGCCACCAGGGGGCCCCCCAGCTACAATGAGCAGTTCTTC. This gives the protein CATRGPPSYNEQFF. Based on the CDR3 plus reference TRBV15 and TRBJ2-1, the full variable domain is DAMVIQNPRYQVTQFGKPVTLSCSQTLNHNVMYWYQQKSSQAPKLLFHYYDKDFNNEADTPDNFQSRRPNTSFCFLDIRSPGLGDTAMYLCATRGPPSYNEQFFGPGTRLTVL.

Many counts were recorded for this clonotype. The chain carries TRBV7-8 and TRBJ2-5; 14 bases are a match to TRBD2. In germline, CDR1 is SGHVS, CDR2 FQNEAQ. This CDR3 contains 16 residues. V was pared by 5 bases and J by 3 bases, with 5 bases of the junction left unmatched. CDR3 loop: CASSIGTSGRKETQYF. The CDR3 DNA reads as TGTGCCAGCAGCATCGGGACTAGCGGGAGAAAAGAGACCCAGTACTTC. Complete variable domain (other parts from reference TRBV7-8 and TRBJ2-5): GAGVSQSPRYKVAKRGQDVALRCDPISGHVSLFWYQQALGQGPEFLTYFQNEAQLDKSGLPSDRFFAERPEGSVSTLKIQRTQQEDSAVYLCASSIGTSGRKETQYFGPGTRLLVL.

The table lists this clonotype with many counts. The V gene is TRBV29-1, the J gene TRBJ2-7; no clear D gene. Germline assignment: CDR1 SQVTM and CDR2 ANQGSEA. V was trimmed by 3 bases and J by 6 bases, leaving 15 bases between them. The CDR3 has 13 residues. The CDR3 region is CSVDSAKGSEQYF. The DNA for the CDR3 is TGCAGCGTTGACAGCGCTAAAGGAAGCGAGCAGTACTTC.

The chain uses TRBV5-1 and TRBJ2-5; no reliable D call. The CDR3 extends over 13 amino acids. V was pared by 3 bases and J by 4 bases, with 10 bases between. The germline CDR1 and CDR2 sequences are SGHRS and YFSETQ. The CDR3 sequence is CASSSQPSETQYF. CDR3 DNA sequence: TGCGCCAGCAGCTCGCAGCCCTCAGAGACCCAGTACTTC.

The sample holds many counts of this clonotype. This sequence joins TRBV20-1 and TRBJ1-2, with 8 bases identical to TRBD1. The CDR3 consists of 13 residues. V lost 5 bases, J lost 2 bases, and 4 bases stayed unmatched. Germline-derived CDR1 and CDR2 are DFQATT and SNEGSKA (reference sequence). The CDR3 DNA sequence: TGCAGTGCTGGACAGGGAGAAAACTATGGCTACACCTTC. It encodes CSAGQGENYGYTF.

There are a few counts of this clonotype. The rearrangement uses TRBV12-3 or TRBV12-4 and TRBJ2-7; D call uncertain. The CDR3 sequence is 14 residues long. V shed 7 bases and J shed 0 bases, with 13 bases lying between them. CDR3 sequence (DNA): TGTGCCAGCACCTACGACGGAAACTCCTACGAGCAGTACTTC. This translates into CASTYDGNSYEQYF.

The sample holds a few counts of this clonotype. V and J are TRBV6-4 and TRBJ2-1; possibly TRBD2 for D (7 bases). CDR3 length: 16 amino acids. V dropped 5 bases and J dropped 4 bases, with 18 bases sitting between them. Germline values: CDR1 MRHNA, CDR2 SNTAGT. CDR3 loop: CASSSVRGRGYNEQFF. In nucleotides, the CDR3 is TGTGCCAGCAGTTCCGTAAGAGGGAGGGGGTACAATGAGCAGTTCTTC.

This clonotype was counted ten times or more. The chain combines TRBV7-9 with TRBJ2-3; maybe TRBD2 (6 bases). The germline V gene has CDR1 SEHNR and CDR2 FQNEAQ (reference sequence). The ends were cut back, 6 bases at V and 7 bases at J, with 11 bases in the middle. This CDR3 has 12 amino acids. The CDR3, as DNA: TGTGCCAGCAGGGGAGGCCAAAATACGCAGTATTTT. As protein: CASRGGQNTQYF.

This clonotype was counted a few times. The chain is built from TRBV20-1 and TRBJ1-1; D gene uncertain. V was trimmed by 2 bases and J by 3 bases, leaving 7 bases between them. The germline V gene encodes CDR1 DFQATT and CDR2 SNEGSKA (reference sequence). The CDR3 extends over 12 amino acids. The CDR3 spells CSARSGYTEAFF. The CDR3 DNA follows: TGCAGTGCTAGATCGGGCTACACTGAAGCTTTCTTT.

The table lists this clonotype with a few counts. This chain uses TRBV29-1 with TRBJ2-4; the D gene is possibly TRBD2 (6 bases). Trimming cost V 7 bases and J 9 bases, with 19 bases left between them. Germline CDR1 SQVTM, CDR2 ANQGSEA. This CDR3 is built from 13 residues. The CDR3 coding sequence is TGCAGCGCCGAAGGGGACTCGAGTGGCATTCAGTACTTC. Its protein is CSAEGDSSGIQYF.

This clonotype was detected a few times. The chain carries TRBV18 and TRBJ1-5; D is undetermined. The CDR3 loop spans 13 amino acids. V was shortened by 6 bases and J by 1 base, with 7 bases between the two germline ends. Germline V gene data show CDR1 as KGHSH and CDR2 as LQKENI. CDR3 protein: CASSPQSNQPQHF. As DNA, the CDR3 is TGTGCCAGCTCCCCCCAAAGCAATCAGCCCCAGCATTTT.